The 11 T cell receptor beta chains in this list originate from one sample, sequenced in a study of T cell repertoires in cytomegalovirus infection (dated by TCRdb to between 2017 and 2020). Instrument on record: Illumina HiSeq 1500. TCRdb's own reprocessing of the public reads used fastp at Q25 and MiXCR and kept productive beta chains. One record per CDR3 amino acid sequence lists the most common genes and DNA. The sample contains under 850,000 distinct CDR3 sequences, roughly 33% of them found a single time. Clones ranked in the top ten supply 15% to 20% of the sample. The label giving this sample's treatment or condition can be read as: in vitro stimulation with specific CMV peptide epitopes to enrich CMV-specific T cells. Their antigen targets remain unknown. The source was cultured PBMCs, collected from culture after CMV antigen stimulation. The origin of the receptors is a human donor in good health (CMV status not recorded). Some clones in this sample may be carry-over from other donors' samples.

The gene calls are TRBV4-2 and TRBJ2-1; no definite D call. V dropped 6 bases and J dropped 8 bases, with 11 bases sitting between them. Germline V gives CDR1 LGHNA, CDR2 YNFKEQ. This CDR3 spans 12 amino acids. In DNA, the CDR3 is TGTGCCAGCAGGGTGGGCGGCGATGAGCAGTTCTTC. Amino acid sequence: CASRVGGDEQFF.

The table lists this clonotype with a few counts. V gene TRBV28 combines with J gene TRBJ2-7; 9 bases align to TRBD1. Germline trimming cut 6 bases from V and 5 bases from J; bases unmatched to any gene: 14. Germline V lookup: CDR1 MDHEN, CDR2 SYDVKM. The CDR3 has 16 residues. The chain's CDR3 is CASSQTSWTGVHEQYF. CDR3 coding DNA: TGTGCCAGCAGCCAGACCTCATGGACAGGGGTCCACGAGCAGTACTTC.

The sample holds one count of this clonotype. This chain connects TRBV14 to TRBJ2-2, with 10 bases identical to TRBD1. From germline, CDR1 is SGHDN and CDR2 FVKESK. Trimming at V came to 0 bases and at J to 4 bases, leaving 5 bases not matched to a gene. The CDR3 has 17 amino acids. CDR3 DNA sequence: TGTGCCAGCAGCCAAGATTATGGGACAGGGGTCACCGGGGAGCTGTTTTTT. This gives the protein CASSQDYGTGVTGELFF.

This clonotype was seen repeatedly, ten times or more. The rearrangement joins TRBV7-2 to TRBJ2-3; D is undetermined. This CDR3 spans 15 amino acids. Germline V gene data show CDR1 as SGHTA and CDR2 as FQGNSA. V was cut by 0 bases and J by 2 bases, with 9 bases left in between. The CDR3 protein is CASSLALQITDTQYF. The DNA of the CDR3 is TGTGCCAGCAGCTTAGCCTTACAGATCACAGATACGCAGTATTTT.

The rearrangement joins TRBV2 to TRBJ1-6, with D perhaps TRBD1 (5 bases). Germline loops: CDR1 SNHLY, CDR2 FYNNEI. V dropped 6 bases and J dropped 10 bases, with 16 bases sitting between them. The CDR3 is made up of 14 amino acids. In DNA form, the CDR3 reads TGTGCCAGCAGGGGAGCGAGGGGCCGGTCACCCCTCCACTTT. Encoded protein: CASRGARGRSPLHF.

This rearrangement joins TRBV12-3 or TRBV12-4 to TRBJ2-3; D is perhaps TRBD1 (7 bases). The CDR3 length is 14 residues. The V gene lost 8 bases and the J gene lost 6 bases, with 18 bases spanning the gap. The DNA of the CDR3 is TGTGCCAGCGTCGACGGGAGCAGGGGGGATACGCAGTATTTT. This codes for CASVDGSRGDTQYF.

The rearrangement links TRBV6-6 to TRBJ2-7; D uncertain. Trimming took off 7 bases at V and 2 bases at J, with 12 bases between the two ends. Germline CDR1 MNHNY, CDR2 SVGAGI (reference sequence). The CDR3 has 13 residues. This chain's CDR3 is CASKGRGTYEQYF. Here the CDR3 DNA reads TGTGCCAGCAAAGGCAGAGGAACCTACGAGCAGTACTTC.

This chain joins TRBV12-3 or TRBV12-4 and TRBJ2-5; TRBD2 agrees at 13 bases. With 6 bases clipped from V and 4 bases from J, the junction kept 5 bases outside the gene matches. The CDR3 runs to 15 residues. CDR3 sequence: CASRLTSGGGETQYF. CDR3 coding DNA: TGTGCCAGCAGGTTAACTAGCGGGGGGGGAGAGACCCAGTACTTC.

DNA for the CDR3: TGTGCCAGTAGTTCCGGGACTTTATACAATGAGCAGTTCTTC. Translated: CASSSGTLYNEQFF. This rearrangement joins TRBV19 to TRBJ2-1, with D perhaps TRBD2 (6 bases). Trimming removed 5 bases from V and 4 bases from J, with 12 bases in between. This CDR3 contains 14 residues. CDR1 LNHDA and CDR2 SQIVND come from the germline V gene (reference sequence).

This clonotype turned up a few times. J is TRBJ1-2 and V is TRBV2; no clear D. The CDR3 spans 15 residues. Germline V gene lookup returns CDR1 SNHLY and CDR2 FYNNEI. V was clipped by 6 bases and J by 4 bases, with 18 bases between them. The DNA of the CDR3 is TGTGCCAGCAGCTACGTTTACACCGAAGTCTATGGCTACACCTTC. Translated: CASSYVYTEVYGYTF.

This clonotype was seen repeatedly, ten times or more. The chain recombines TRBV7-2 with TRBJ1-5; TRBD1 aligns across 8 bases. The length of the CDR3 is 14 residues. V was clipped by 4 bases and J by 4 bases; unmatched bases: 3. Per germline, CDR1 SGHTA and CDR2 FQGNSA. CDR3: CASSSDRGNQPQHF. CDR3 nucleotides: TGTGCCAGCAGCTCCGACAGGGGAAATCAGCCCCAGCATTTT.